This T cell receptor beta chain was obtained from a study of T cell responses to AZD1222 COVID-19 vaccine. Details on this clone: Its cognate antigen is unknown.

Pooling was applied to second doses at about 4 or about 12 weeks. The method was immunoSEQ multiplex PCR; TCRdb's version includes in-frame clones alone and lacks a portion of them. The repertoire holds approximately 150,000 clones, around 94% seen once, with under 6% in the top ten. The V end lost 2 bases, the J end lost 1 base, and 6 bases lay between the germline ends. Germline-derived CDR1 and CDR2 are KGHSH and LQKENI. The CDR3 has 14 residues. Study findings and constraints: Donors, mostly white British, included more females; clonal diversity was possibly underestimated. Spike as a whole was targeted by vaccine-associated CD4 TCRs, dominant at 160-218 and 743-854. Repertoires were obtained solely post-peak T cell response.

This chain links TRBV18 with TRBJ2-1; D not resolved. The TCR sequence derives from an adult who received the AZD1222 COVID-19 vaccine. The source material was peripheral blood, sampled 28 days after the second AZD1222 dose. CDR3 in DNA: TGTGCCAGCTCACCATACGGATCCTACAATGAGCAGTTCTTC. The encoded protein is CASSPYGSYNEQFF.